This TCR beta chain stems from a study of blood T cell repertoires in COVID-19. Study information: PBMCs, B-cell-depleted T cells, or T cells provided the cDNA or gDNA that made up the material.

Per germline, CDR1 KGHSH and CDR2 LQKENI. The CDR3 covers 14 residues. Trimming took off 3 bases at V and 2 bases at J, with 7 bases between the two ends. Using immunoSEQ multiplex PCR, the repertoire was profiled, and TCRdb retains in-frame clones only, with some absent. The sample lists about 180,000 clones, about nine tenths occurring once. The chain uses TRBV18 and TRBJ1-4, with D unresolved. Sequencing input: peripheral blood. This receptor was obtained from a woman between 50 and 59 years old with acute or convalescent COVID-19. CDR3: CASSPRSTNEKLFF. The CDR3 DNA reads as TGTGCCAGCTCACCGAGGTCTACTAATGAAAAACTGTTTTTT.